Below are 17 T cell receptor beta chains sequenced from a single sample in a study of T cell responses to AZD1222 COVID-19 vaccine. Generated by immunoSEQ multiplex PCR, the TCRdb table keeps only in-frame clones and is missing some. The table lists about 100,000 clones, 86% of them singletons. The sequenced sample was peripheral blood, obtained 28 days after the second dose of the MenACWY control vaccine. The receptors were gathered from an adult who received the MenACWY meningococcal vaccine as a control.

The chain uses TRBV6-2 or TRBV6-3 and TRBJ2-3, with 9 bases that match TRBD2. The CDR3 is 15 amino acids. V dropped 5 bases and J dropped 0; count of bases not matched to a gene: 3. Germline V gene sequence: CDR1 MNHEY, CDR2 SVGEGT. The CDR3: CASSLAGPSTDTQYF. CDR3 nucleotide sequence: TGTGCCAGCAGTCTAGCGGGGCCAAGCACAGATACGCAGTATTTT.

The chain combines TRBV19 with TRBJ2-1; unclear D gene. The CDR3 extends over 14 amino acids. Germline V gene data show CDR1 as LNHDA and CDR2 as SQIVND (reference sequence). V was pared by 0 bases and J by 8 bases, with 11 bases between. In nucleotides, the CDR3 is TGTGCCAGTAGTATAGATCTTTTCCCGGATGAGCAGTTCTTC. Translated, it gives CASSIDLFPDEQFF.

This chain uses TRBV7-9 with TRBJ2-4; D may be TRBD1 (5 bases). Germline CDR1 and CDR2: SEHNR and FQNEAQ (reference sequence). There are 14 residues in the CDR3. V was pared by 2 bases and J by 5 bases, with 10 bases between. The CDR3 protein is CASSLRQGQNIQYF. CDR3 sequence (DNA): TGTGCCAGCAGCTTAAGGCAGGGTCAAAACATTCAGTACTTC. Full variable domain (missing parts from reference TRBV7-9 and TRBJ2-4): DTGVSQNPRHKITKRGQNVTFRCDPISEHNRLYWYRQTLGQGPEFLTYFQNEAQLEKSRLLSDRFSAERPKGSFSTLEIQRTEQGDSAMYLCASSLRQGQNIQYFGAGTRLSVL.

This sequence joins TRBV7-2 and TRBJ1-3; no clear D gene. The germline V gene has CDR1 SGHTA and CDR2 FQGNSA. This CDR3 is 14 amino acids long. V lost 4 bases and J lost 0, with 7 bases in between. CDR3 sequence reads: CASSSSPSGNTIYF. The CDR3, as DNA: TGTGCCAGCAGCTCAAGTCCCTCTGGAAACACCATATATTTT.

The genes are TRBV4-1 and TRBJ1-6, with a weak D call TRBD1 (5 bases). The CDR3 totals 17 residues. The germline V gene has CDR1 MGHRA and CDR2 YSYEKL. V shed 1 base and J shed 0 bases, with 10 bases lying between them. The CDR3 DNA sequence: TGCGCCAGCAGCCAAGGGGGGTGGGGCTCCTATAATTCACCCCTCCACTTT. It translates to CASSQGGWGSYNSPLHF.

The rearrangement joins TRBV6-2 or TRBV6-3 to TRBJ2-1, with TRBD1 matching over 7 bases. Germline V lookup: CDR1 MNHEY, CDR2 SVGEGT. The length of the CDR3 is 18 residues. The V segment lost 2 bases and the J segment 0 bases; nucleotides outside the gene matches: 10. The CDR3 DNA is TGTGCCAGCAGTTACCTCGCTATCAGGGGGTACTCCTACAATGAGCAGTTCTTC. Translating gives CASSYLAIRGYSYNEQFF.

This CDR3 is CASSQDRGAFYEQYF. CDR3 nucleotides: TGCGCCAGCAGCCAAGATAGGGGGGCTTTTTACGAGCAGTACTTC. The rearrangement uses TRBV4-1 and TRBJ2-7, with D possibly being TRBD1 or TRBD2 (6 bases each). Germline CDR1 reads MGHRA; CDR2 reads YSYEKL. The CDR3 has 15 amino acids. Trimming took off 0 bases at V and 4 bases at J, with 13 bases between the two ends.

The rearrangement links TRBV4-1 to TRBJ1-6, with 8 bases fitting TRBD1. The CDR3 runs to 15 residues. J gave up 6 bases and V 3 bases, and 4 bases lay outside the gene matches. In germline, CDR1 is MGHRA, CDR2 YSYEKL. CDR3 protein: CASSQGDRSNSPLHF. Written as DNA, the CDR3 is TGCGCCAGCAGCCAGGGGGACAGGTCTAATTCACCCCTCCACTTT.

This clone has a single count. The CDR3 reads CASSPQADRPPRMNEQFF. Here the CDR3 DNA reads TGCGCCAGCAGCCCCCAAGCGGACAGACCACCACGGATGAATGAGCAGTTCTTC. This chain links TRBV4-3 with TRBJ2-1, with D perhaps TRBD1 (6 bases). CDR3 length: 18 residues. CDR1 and CDR2 (germline): LGHNA, YSLEER. V lost 4 bases to trimming and J lost 7 bases, with 26 bases between them.

V gene TRBV11-1 combines with J gene TRBJ2-7; 11 positions match TRBD1. With 4 bases clipped from V and 4 bases from J, the junction kept 6 bases outside the gene matches. The V gene's germline CDR1 is SGHAT and CDR2 FQDESV (reference sequence). The CDR3 runs 15 residues. The CDR3 region is CASSSPGQGEYEQYF. In DNA, the CDR3 is TGTGCCAGCAGCTCCCCGGGACAGGGGGAGTACGAGCAGTACTTC. Full variable domain (remainder filled in from reference TRBV11-1 and TRBJ2-7): EAEVAQSPRYKITEKSQAVAFWCDPISGHATLYWYRQILGQGPELLVQFQDESVVDDSQLPKDRFSAERLKGVDSTLKIQPAELGDSAMYLCASSSPGQGEYEQYFGPGTRLTVT.

For this clone: One end of the junction varies from germline; a read error may be responsible. The rearrangement links TRBV10-3 to TRBJ2-2; TRBD1 might be the D (6 bases). From germline, CDR1 is ENHRY and CDR2 SYGVKD. The CDR3 has 16 residues. CDR3 sequence reads: CAISSPQGSKTGELFF. The CDR3 DNA reads as TGTGCCATCAGTTCTCCACAGGGCTCGAAGACCGGGGAGCTGTTTTTT.

The chain joins TRBV19 to TRBJ1-5; D gene ambiguous. In germline, CDR1 is LNHDA, CDR2 SQIVND (reference sequence). Trimming took 3 bases from V and 6 from J, leaving 18 bases between them. The CDR3 sequence is 16 residues long. Here the CDR3 DNA reads TGTGCCAGTAGTATTAGAGTCTGGAGGGCGGCTCAGCCCCAGCATTTT. Amino acid sequence: CASSIRVWRAAQPQHF.

CDR3 in DNA: TGTGCCAGCAGAACACAACCCCGCAACTATGGCTACACCTTC. It encodes CASRTQPRNYGYTF. The chain carries TRBV28 and TRBJ1-2; D ambiguous. The ends were cut back, 6 bases at V and 2 bases at J, with 13 bases in the middle. This CDR3 comprises 14 residues. The germline V gene has CDR1 MDHEN and CDR2 SYDVKM.

The rearrangement joins TRBV10-3 to TRBJ1-1, with 8 positions matching TRBD1. Germline V gives CDR1 ENHRY, CDR2 SYGVKD. This CDR3 contains 13 residues. Unmatched junction bases numbered 3, after V lost 8 bases and J lost 1 base. The DNA for the CDR3 is TGTGCCATCTCGGGGACAGGGAACACTGAAGCTTTCTTT. Translation: CAISGTGNTEAFF.

This clone has only one observation. The chain recombines TRBV2 with TRBJ2-4; no clear D gene. This CDR3 is built from 16 residues. Germline lookup yields CDR1 SNHLY and CDR2 FYNNEI. Trimming stripped 1 base from V and 1 base from J, with 11 bases between. In nucleotides, the CDR3 is TGTGCCAGCAGTGAAGACCGGCTTGGGGCCAAAAACATTCAGTACTTC. Amino acid sequence: CASSEDRLGAKNIQYF. The full variable domain, in which reference TRBV2 and TRBJ2-4 provide the parts outside the CDR3, is EPEVTQTPSHQVTQMGQEVILRCVPISNHLYFYWYRQILGQKVEFLVSFYNNEISEKSEIFDDQFSVERPDGSNFTLKIRSTKLEDSAMYFCASSEDRLGAKNIQYFGAGTRLSVL.

This clone was observed a single time. V and J are TRBV5-1 and TRBJ1-6; D call uncertain. V lost 2 bases, J lost 10 bases, and 16 bases lay in between. CDR3 length: 15 amino acids. Germline V gene lookup returns CDR1 SGHRS and CDR2 YFSETQ. CDR3 sequence: CASSFSMSVRSPLHF. The CDR3 DNA follows: TGCGCCAGCAGCTTCTCGATGTCAGTTAGGTCACCCCTCCACTTT. Full variable domain (missing parts from reference TRBV5-1 and TRBJ1-6): KAGVTQTPRYLIKTRGQQVTLSCSPISGHRSVSWYQQTPGQGLQFLFEYFSETQRNKGNFPGRFSGRQFSNSRSEMNVSTLELGDSALYLCASSFSMSVRSPLHFGNGTRLTVT.

CDR3 amino acids: CASSSRPGTGDNEQFF. For the CDR3, the DNA is TGCGCCAGCAGCTCACGTCCCGGGACAGGGGACAATGAGCAGTTCTTC. V gene TRBV5-1 combines with J gene TRBJ2-1, with 10 bases aligning to TRBD1. Germline lookup yields CDR1 SGHRS and CDR2 YFSETQ. J gave up 5 bases and V 3 bases, and 8 bases lay outside the gene matches. There are 16 residues in the CDR3. The whole variable domain, filled in from reference TRBV5-1 and TRBJ2-1, reads KAGVTQTPRYLIKTRGQQVTLSCSPISGHRSVSWYQQTPGQGLQFLFEYFSETQRNKGNFPGRFSGRQFSNSRSEMNVSTLELGDSALYLCASSSRPGTGDNEQFFGPGTRLTVL.